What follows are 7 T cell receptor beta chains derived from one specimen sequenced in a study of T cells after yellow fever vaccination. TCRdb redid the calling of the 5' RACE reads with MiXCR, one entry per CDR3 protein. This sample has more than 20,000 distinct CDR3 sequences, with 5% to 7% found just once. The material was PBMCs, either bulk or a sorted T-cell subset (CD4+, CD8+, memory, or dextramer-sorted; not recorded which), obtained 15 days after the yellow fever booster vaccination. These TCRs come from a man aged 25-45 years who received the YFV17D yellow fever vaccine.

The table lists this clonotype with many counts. DNA for the CDR3: TGTGCCAGCCGGGCCTCCGGGGAGCCCCAGCATTTT. Protein product: CASRASGEPQHF. The rearrangement joins TRBV6-5 to TRBJ1-5; D is ambiguous. V was pared by 8 bases and J by 8 bases, with 13 bases between. The V gene's germline CDR1 is MNHEY and CDR2 SVGAGI. The CDR3 is 12 amino acids.

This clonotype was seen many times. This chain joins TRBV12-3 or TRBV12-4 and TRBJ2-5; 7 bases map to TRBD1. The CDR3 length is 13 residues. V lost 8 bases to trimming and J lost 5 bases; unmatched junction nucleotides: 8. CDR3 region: CASLTGMGETQYF. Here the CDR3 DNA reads TGTGCCAGCTTGACAGGGATGGGCGAGACCCAGTACTTC.

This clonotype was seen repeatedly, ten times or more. CDR3 in amino acids: CSAPGGGALGGYEQYF. Written as DNA, the CDR3 is TGCAGTGCGCCAGGGGGAGGAGCCTTAGGCGGCTACGAGCAGTACTTC. This rearrangement joins TRBV20-1 to TRBJ2-7; D might be TRBD1 (7 bases). V lost 6 bases and J lost 3, with 24 bases in between. The CDR3 totals 16 residues. From germline, CDR1 is DFQATT and CDR2 SNEGSKA (reference sequence).

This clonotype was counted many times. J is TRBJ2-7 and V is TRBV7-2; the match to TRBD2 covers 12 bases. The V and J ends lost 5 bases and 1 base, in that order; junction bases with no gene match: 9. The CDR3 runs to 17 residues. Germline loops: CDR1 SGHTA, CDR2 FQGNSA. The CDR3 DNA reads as TGTGCCAGCAGCCTAAAATTGGGACTAGCGGGTTCCTACGAGCAGTACTTC. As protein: CASSLKLGLAGSYEQYF. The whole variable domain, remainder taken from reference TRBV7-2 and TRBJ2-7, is GAGVSQSPSNKVTEKGKDVELRCDPISGHTALYWYRQSLGQGLEFLIYFQGNSAPDKSGLPSDRFSAERTGGSVSTLTIQRTQQEDSAVYLCASSLKLGLAGSYEQYFGPGTRLTVT.

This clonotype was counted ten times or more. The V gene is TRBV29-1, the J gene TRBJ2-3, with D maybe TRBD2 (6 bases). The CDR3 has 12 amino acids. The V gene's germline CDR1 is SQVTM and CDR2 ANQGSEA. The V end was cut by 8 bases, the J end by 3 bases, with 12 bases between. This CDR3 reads CSTEGWTDTQYF. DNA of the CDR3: TGCAGCACGGAGGGATGGACAGATACGCAGTATTTT.

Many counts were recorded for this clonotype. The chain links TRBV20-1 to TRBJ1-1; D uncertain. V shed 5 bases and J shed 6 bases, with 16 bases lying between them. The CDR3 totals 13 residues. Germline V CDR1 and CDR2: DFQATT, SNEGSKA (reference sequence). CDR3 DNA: TGCAGTGCTGGCAGGACCTCGGGCGCTGAAGCTTTCTTT. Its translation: CSAGRTSGAEAFF.

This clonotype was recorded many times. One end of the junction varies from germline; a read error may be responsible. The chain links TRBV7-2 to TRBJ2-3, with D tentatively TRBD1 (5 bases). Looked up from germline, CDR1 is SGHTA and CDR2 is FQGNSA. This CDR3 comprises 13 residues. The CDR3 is CASSSTPTGSSAF. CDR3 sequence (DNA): TGTGCCAGCAGCTCCACTCCCACAGGTTCGAGCGCTTTT.